This entry concerns a single TCR beta chain. This table comes from immunoSEQ multiplex PCR, and its TCRdb copy is limited to in-frame clones, with some not included. This table has about 32,000 clones, 89% appearing once. The record originates from a study of T cell changes during pregnancy in multiple sclerosis. From germline, CDR1 is SGDLS and CDR2 YYNGEE. This CDR3 region has 12 residues. V gave up 4 bases and J gave up 11 bases; unmatched junction bases: 8. The receptor was isolated from a female donor with multiple sclerosis, enrolled in a pregnancy study. The chain links TRBV9 to TRBJ1-1; 7 nucleotides agree with TRBD1. This specimen consisted of CD8+ T cells from peripheral blood mononuclear cells, obtained in the second trimester of pregnancy. In DNA, the CDR3 is TGTGCCAGCAGCCCACGACAGGGATTGGCTTTCTTT. Translation: CASSPRQGLAFF.